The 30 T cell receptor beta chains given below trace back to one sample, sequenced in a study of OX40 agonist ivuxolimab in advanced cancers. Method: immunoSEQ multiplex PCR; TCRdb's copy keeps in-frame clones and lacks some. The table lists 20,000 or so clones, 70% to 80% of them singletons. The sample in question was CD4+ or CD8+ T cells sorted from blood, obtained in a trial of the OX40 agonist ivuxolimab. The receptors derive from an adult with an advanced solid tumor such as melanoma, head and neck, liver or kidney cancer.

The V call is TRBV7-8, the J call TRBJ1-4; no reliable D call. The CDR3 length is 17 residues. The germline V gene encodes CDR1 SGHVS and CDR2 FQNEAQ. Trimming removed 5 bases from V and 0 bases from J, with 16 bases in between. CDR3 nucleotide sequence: TGTGCCAGCAGCCACCGAGGCCGAGGGCCAACTAATGAAAAACTGTTTTTT. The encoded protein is CASSHRGRGPTNEKLFF. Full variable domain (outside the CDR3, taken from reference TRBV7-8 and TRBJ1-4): GAGVSQSPRYKVAKRGQDVALRCDPISGHVSLFWYQQALGQGPEFLTYFQNEAQLDKSGLPSDRFFAERPEGSVSTLKIQRTQQEDSAVYLCASSHRGRGPTNEKLFFGSGTQLSVL.

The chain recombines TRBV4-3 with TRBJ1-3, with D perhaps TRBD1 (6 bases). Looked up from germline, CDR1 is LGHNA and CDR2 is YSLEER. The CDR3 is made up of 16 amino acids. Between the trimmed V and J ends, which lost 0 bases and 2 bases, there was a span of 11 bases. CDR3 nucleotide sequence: TGCGCCAGCAGCCAAGATTCGACAGGCACTGGAAACACCATATATTTT. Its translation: CASSQDSTGTGNTIYF.

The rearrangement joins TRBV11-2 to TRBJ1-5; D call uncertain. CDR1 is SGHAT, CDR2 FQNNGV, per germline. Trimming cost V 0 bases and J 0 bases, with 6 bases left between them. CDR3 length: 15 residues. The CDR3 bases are TGTGCCAGCAGCTTAGAGGCGGATAGCAATCAGCCCCAGCATTTT. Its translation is CASSLEADSNQPQHF.

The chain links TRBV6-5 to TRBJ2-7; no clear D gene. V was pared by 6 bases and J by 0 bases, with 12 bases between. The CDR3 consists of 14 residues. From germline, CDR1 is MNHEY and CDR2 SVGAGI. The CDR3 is CASSYHQSSYEQYF. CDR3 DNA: TGTGCCAGCAGCTATCACCAGAGCTCCTACGAGCAGTACTTC.

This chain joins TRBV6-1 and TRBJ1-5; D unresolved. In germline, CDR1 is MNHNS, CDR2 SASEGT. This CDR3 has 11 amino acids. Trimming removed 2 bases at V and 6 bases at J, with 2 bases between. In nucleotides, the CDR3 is TGTGCCAGCAGTGAATTTCAGCCCCAGCATTTT. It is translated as CASSEFQPQHF.

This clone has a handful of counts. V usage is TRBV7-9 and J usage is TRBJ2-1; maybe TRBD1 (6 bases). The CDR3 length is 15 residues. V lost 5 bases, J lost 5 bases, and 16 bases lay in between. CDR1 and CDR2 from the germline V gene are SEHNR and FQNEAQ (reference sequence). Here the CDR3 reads CASSASGGDDNEQFF. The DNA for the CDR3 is TGTGCCAGCAGCGCAAGTGGGGGCGACGACAATGAGCAGTTCTTC. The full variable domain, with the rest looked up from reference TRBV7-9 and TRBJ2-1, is DTGVSQNPRHKITKRGQNVTFRCDPISEHNRLYWYRQTLGQGPEFLTYFQNEAQLEKSRLLSDRFSAERPKGSFSTLEIQRTEQGDSAMYLCASSASGGDDNEQFFGPGTRLTVL.

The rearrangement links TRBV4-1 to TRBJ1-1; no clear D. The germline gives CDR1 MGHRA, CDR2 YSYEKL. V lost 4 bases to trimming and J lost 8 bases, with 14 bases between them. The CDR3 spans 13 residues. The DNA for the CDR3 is TGCGCCAGCAGCCGAGGAGGTGACATAGAAGCTTTCTTT. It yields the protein CASSRGGDIEAFF.

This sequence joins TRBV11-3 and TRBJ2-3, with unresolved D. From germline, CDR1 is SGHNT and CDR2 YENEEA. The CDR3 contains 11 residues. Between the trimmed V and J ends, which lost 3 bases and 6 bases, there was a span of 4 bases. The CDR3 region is CASSFGDTQYF. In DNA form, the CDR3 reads TGTGCCAGCAGCTTTGGGGATACGCAGTATTTT.

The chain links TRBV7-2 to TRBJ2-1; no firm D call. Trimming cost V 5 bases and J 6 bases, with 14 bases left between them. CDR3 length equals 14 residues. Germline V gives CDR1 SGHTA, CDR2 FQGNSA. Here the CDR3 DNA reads TGTGCCAGCAGCCTTGGTCTCTTACCCAATGAGCAGTTCTTC. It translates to CASSLGLLPNEQFF.

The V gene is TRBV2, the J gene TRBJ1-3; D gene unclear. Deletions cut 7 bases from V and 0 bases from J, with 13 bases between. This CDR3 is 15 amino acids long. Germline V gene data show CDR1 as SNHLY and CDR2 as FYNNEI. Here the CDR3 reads CASTNVGSSGNTIYF. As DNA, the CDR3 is TGTGCCAGCACAAACGTCGGAAGCTCTGGAAACACCATATATTTT.

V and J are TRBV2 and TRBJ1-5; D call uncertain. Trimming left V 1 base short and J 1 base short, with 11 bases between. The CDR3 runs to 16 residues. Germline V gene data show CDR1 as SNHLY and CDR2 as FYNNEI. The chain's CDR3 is CASSEDLNQSNQPQHF. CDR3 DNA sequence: TGTGCCAGCAGTGAAGACTTAAACCAGAGCAATCAGCCCCAGCATTTT.

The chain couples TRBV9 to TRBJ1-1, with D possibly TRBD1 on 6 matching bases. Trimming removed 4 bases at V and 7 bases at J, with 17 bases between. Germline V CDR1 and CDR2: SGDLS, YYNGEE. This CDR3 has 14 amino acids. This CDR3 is CASSPAPPRGEAFF. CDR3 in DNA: TGTGCCAGCAGCCCTGCGCCCCCCAGGGGTGAAGCTTTCTTT. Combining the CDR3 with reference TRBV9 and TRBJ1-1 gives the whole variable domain DSGVTQTPKHLITATGQRVTLRCSPRSGDLSVYWYQQSLDQGLQFLIQYYNGEERAKGNILERFSAQQFPDLHSELNLSSLELGDSALYFCASSPAPPRGEAFFGQGTRLTVV.

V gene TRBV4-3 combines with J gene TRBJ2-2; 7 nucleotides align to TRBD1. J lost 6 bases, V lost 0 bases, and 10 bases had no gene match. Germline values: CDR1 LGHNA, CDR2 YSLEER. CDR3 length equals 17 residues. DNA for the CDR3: TGCGCCAGCAGCCAAGATGCTGACACAGGGGTGCCCGGGGAGCTGTTTTTT. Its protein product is CASSQDADTGVPGELFF.

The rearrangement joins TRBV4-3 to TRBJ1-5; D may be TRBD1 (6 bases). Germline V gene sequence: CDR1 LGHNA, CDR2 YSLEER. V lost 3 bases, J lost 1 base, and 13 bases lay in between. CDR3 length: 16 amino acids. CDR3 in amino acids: CASSQMTGSSNQPQHF. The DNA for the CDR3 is TGCGCCAGCAGCCAGATGACAGGATCAAGCAATCAGCCCCAGCATTTT.

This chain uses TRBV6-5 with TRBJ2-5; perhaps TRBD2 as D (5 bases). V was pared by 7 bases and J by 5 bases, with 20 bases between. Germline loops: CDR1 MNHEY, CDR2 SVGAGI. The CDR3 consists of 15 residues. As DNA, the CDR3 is TGTGCCAGCACCGTTACGTTTCGAGGCGGGGAGACCCAGTACTTC. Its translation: CASTVTFRGGETQYF.

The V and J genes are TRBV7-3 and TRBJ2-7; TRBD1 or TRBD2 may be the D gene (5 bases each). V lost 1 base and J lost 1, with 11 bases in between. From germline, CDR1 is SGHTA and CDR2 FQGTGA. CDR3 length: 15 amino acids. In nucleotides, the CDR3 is TGTGCCAGCAGCTTAAGTGGTTGGGGGTCCTACGAGCAGTACTTC. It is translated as CASSLSGWGSYEQYF.

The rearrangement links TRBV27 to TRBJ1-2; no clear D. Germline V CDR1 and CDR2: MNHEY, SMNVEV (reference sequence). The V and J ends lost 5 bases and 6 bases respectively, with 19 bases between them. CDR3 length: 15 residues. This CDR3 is CASSITGLRGNGYTF. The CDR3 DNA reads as TGTGCCAGCAGTATAACCGGGCTCCGGGGAAATGGCTACACCTTC.

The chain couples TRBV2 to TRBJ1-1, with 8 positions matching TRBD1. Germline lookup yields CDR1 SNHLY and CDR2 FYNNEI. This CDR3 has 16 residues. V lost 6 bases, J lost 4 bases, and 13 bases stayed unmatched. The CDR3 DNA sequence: TGTGCCAGCAGGTCAGGGGCAGGGGGCGATTTCACTGAAGCTTTCTTT. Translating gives CASRSGAGGDFTEAFF.

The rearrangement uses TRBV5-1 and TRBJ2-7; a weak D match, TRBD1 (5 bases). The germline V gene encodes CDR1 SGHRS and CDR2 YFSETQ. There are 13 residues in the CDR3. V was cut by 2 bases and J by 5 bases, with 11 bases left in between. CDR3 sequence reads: CASSFAGYNEQYF. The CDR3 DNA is TGCGCCAGCAGCTTTGCAGGGTATAACGAGCAGTACTTC.

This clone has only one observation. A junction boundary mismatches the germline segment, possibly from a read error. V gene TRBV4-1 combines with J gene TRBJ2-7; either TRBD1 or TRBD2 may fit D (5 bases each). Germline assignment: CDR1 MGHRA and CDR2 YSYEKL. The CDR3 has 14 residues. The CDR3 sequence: CASSEDGANYEQYF. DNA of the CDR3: TGCGCCAGCAGCGAAGACGGGGCTAACTACGAGCAGTACTTC.

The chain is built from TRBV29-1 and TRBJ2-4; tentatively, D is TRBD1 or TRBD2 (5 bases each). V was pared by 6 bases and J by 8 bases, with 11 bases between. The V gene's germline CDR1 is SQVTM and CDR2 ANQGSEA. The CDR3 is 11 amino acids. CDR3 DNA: TGCAGCGTATGGGACCGAGACATTCAGTACTTC. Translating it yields CSVWDRDIQYF.

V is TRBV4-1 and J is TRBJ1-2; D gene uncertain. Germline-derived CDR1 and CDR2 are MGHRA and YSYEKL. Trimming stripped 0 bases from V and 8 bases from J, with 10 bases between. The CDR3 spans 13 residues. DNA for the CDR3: TGCGCCAGCAGCCAAGAGCATAGGTCCGGCTACACCTTC. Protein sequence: CASSQEHRSGYTF.

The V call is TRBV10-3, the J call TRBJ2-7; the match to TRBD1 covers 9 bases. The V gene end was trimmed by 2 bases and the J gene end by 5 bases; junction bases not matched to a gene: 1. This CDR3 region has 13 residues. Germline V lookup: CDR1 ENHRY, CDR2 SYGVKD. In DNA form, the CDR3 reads TGTGCCATCAGTGAGGGGACAGGGAACGAGCAGTACTTC. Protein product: CAISEGTGNEQYF.

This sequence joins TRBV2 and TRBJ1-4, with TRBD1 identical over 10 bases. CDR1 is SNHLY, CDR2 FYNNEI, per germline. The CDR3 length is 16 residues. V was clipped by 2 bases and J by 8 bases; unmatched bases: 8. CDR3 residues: CASSEPRDRGEEKLFF. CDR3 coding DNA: TGTGCCAGCAGTGAACCTAGGGACAGGGGAGAAGAAAAACTGTTTTTT.

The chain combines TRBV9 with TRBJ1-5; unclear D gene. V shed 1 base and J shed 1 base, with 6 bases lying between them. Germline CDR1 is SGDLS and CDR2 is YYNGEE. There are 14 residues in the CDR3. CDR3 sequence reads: CASSVSGSNQPQHF. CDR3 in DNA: TGTGCCAGCAGCGTATCGGGGAGCAATCAGCCCCAGCATTTT.

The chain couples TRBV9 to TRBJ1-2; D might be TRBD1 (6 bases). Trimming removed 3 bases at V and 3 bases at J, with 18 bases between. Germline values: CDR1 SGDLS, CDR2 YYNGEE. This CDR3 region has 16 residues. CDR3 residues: CASSDYLSRGHYGYTF. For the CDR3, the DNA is TGTGCCAGCAGCGATTACTTGTCCAGGGGTCACTATGGCTACACCTTC.

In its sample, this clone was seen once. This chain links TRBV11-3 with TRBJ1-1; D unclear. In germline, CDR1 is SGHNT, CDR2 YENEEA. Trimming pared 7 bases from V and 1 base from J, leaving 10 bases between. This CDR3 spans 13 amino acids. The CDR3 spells CASNSYRNTEAFF. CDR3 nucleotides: TGTGCCAGCAACTCATACAGGAACACTGAAGCTTTCTTT.

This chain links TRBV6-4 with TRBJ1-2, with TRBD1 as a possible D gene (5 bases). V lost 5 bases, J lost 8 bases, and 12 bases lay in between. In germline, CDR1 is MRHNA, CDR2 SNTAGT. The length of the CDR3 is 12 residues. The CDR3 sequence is CASSYVGAGYTF. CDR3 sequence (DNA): TGTGCCAGCAGTTACGTAGGGGCCGGCTACACCTTC.

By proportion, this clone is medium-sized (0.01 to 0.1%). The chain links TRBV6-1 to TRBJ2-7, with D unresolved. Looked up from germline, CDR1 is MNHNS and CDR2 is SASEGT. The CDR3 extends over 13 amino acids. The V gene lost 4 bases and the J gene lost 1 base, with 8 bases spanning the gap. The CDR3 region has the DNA TGTGCCAGCAGTGTGACGGTTTCCTACGAGCAGTACTTC. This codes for CASSVTVSYEQYF.

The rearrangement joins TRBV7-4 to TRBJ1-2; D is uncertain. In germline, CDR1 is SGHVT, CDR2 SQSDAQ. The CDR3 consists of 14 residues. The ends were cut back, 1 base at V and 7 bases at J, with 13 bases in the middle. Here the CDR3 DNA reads TGTGCCAGCAGCTTAGGGGCAGGCAAGAGTGGCTACACCTTC. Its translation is CASSLGAGKSGYTF.